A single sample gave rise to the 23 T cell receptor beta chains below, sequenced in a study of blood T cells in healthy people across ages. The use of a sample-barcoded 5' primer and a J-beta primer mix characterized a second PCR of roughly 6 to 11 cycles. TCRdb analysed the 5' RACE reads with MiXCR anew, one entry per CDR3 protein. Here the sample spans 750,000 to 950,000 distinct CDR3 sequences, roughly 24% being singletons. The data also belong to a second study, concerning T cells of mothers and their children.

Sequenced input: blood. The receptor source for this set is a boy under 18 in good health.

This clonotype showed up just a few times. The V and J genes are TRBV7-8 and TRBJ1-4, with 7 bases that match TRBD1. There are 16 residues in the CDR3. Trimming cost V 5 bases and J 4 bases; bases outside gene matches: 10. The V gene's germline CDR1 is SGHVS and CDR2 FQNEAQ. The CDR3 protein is CASSPRRDSLNEKLFF. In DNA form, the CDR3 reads TGTGCCAGCAGCCCACGCCGGGACAGCCTTAATGAAAAACTGTTTTTT. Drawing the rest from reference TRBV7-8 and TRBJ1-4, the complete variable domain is GAGVSQSPRYKVAKRGQDVALRCDPISGHVSLFWYQQALGQGPEFLTYFQNEAQLDKSGLPSDRFFAERPEGSVSTLKIQRTQQEDSAVYLCASSPRRDSLNEKLFFGSGTQLSVL.

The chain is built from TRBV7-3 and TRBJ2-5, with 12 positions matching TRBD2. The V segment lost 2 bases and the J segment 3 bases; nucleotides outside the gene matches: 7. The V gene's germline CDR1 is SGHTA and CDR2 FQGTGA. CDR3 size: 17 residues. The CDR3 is CASSLRVASGGEETQYF. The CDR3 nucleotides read TGTGCCAGCAGCTTACGGGTGGCTAGCGGGGGGGAAGAGACCCAGTACTTC.

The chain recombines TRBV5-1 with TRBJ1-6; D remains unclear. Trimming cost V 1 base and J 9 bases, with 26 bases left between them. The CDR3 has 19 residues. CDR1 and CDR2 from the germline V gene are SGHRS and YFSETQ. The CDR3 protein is CASSLRPERASLWGSPLHF. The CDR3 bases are TGCGCCAGCAGCTTGCGACCGGAAAGGGCTTCCTTGTGGGGTTCACCCCTCCACTTT.

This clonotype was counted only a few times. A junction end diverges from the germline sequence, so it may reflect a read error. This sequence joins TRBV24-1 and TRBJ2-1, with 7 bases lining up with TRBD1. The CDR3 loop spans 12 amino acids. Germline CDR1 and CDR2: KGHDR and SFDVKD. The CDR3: CATSERGQLLVF. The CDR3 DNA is TGTGCCACCAGTGAACGGGGACAGTTGCTGGTCTTC.

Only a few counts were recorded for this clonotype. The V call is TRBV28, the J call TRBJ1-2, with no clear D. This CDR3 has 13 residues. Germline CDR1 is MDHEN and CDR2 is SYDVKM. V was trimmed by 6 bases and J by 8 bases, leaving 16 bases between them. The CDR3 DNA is TGTGCCAGCAGCCACCCGACGGGCGGCGGCTACACCTTC. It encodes CASSHPTGGGYTF.

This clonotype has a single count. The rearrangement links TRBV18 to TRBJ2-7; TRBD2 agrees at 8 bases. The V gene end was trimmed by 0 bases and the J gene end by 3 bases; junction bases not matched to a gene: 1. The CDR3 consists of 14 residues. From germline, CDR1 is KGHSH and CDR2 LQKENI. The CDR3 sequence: CASSPPGLVYEQYF. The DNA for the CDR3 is TGTGCCAGCTCACCACCGGGACTAGTCTACGAGCAGTACTTC.

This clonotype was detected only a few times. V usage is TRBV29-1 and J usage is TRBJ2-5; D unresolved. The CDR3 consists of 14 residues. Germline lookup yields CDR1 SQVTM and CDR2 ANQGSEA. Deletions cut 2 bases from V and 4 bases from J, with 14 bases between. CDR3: CSVEKGRLPETQYF. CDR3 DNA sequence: TGCAGCGTTGAAAAAGGGCGACTGCCAGAGACCCAGTACTTC.

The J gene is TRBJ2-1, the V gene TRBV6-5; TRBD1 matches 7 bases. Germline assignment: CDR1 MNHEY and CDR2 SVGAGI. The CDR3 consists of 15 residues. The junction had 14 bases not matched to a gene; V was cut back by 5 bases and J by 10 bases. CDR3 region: CASSTRDSRAREQFF. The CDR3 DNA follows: TGTGCCAGCAGTACCCGGGACAGCCGGGCACGGGAGCAGTTCTTC.

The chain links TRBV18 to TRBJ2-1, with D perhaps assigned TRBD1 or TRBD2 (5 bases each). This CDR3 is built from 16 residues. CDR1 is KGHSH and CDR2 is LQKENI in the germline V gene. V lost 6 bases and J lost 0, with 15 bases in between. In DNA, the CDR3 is TGTGCCAGCTCTCTCGGGACGCCCAGCTCCTACAATGAGCAGTTCTTC. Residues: CASSLGTPSSYNEQFF.

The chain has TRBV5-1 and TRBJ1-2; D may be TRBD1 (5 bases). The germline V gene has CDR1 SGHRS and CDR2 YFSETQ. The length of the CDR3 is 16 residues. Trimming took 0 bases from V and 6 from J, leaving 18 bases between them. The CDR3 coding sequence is TGCGCCAGCAGCTTGGACCCGGCCCAGGGCGAGAATGGCTACACCTTC. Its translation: CASSLDPAQGENGYTF.

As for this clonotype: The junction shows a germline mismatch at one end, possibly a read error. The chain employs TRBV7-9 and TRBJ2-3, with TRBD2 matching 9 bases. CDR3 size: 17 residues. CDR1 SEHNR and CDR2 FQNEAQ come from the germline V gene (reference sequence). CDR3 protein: CASSLRGTSPYTDTQYF. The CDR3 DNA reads TGCGCCAGCAGCTTACGGGGGACTAGCCCTTACACAGATACGCAGTATTTT.

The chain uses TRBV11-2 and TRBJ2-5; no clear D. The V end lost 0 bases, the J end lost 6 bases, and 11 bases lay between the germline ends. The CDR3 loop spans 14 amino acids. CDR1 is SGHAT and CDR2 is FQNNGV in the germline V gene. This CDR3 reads CASSLDEGRKTQYF. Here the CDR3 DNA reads TGTGCCAGCAGCTTAGATGAAGGACGGAAGACCCAGTACTTC.

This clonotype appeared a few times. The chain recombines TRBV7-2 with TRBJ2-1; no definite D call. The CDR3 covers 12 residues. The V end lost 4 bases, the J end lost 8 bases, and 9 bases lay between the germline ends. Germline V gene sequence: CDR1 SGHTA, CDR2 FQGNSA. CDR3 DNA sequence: TGTGCCAGCAGCTCCGGATTCCATGAGCAGTTCTTC. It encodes CASSSGFHEQFF. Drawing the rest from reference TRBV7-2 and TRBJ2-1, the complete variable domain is GAGVSQSPSNKVTEKGKDVELRCDPISGHTALYWYRQSLGQGLEFLIYFQGNSAPDKSGLPSDRFSAERTGGSVSTLTIQRTQQEDSAVYLCASSSGFHEQFFGPGTRLTVL.

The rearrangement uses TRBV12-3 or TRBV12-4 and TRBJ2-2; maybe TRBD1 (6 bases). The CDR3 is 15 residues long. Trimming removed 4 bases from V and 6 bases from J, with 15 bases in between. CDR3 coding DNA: TGTGCCAGCAGTTCGTCAGGGGTTCAGGCCGGGGAGCTGTTTTTT. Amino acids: CASSSSGVQAGELFF.

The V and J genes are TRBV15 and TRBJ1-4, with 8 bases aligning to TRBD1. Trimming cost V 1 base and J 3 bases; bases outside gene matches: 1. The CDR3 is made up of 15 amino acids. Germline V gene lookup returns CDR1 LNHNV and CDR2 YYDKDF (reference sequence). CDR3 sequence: CATSRAGGSNEKLFF. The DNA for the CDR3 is TGTGCCACCAGCAGAGCAGGGGGCTCTAATGAAAAACTGTTTTTT.

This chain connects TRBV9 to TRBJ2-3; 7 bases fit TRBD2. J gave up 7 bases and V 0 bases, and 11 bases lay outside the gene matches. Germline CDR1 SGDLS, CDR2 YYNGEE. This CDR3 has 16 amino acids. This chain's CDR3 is CASSVEFLAEPHTQYF. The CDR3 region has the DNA TGTGCCAGCAGCGTAGAGTTCCTAGCGGAGCCCCATACGCAGTATTTT.

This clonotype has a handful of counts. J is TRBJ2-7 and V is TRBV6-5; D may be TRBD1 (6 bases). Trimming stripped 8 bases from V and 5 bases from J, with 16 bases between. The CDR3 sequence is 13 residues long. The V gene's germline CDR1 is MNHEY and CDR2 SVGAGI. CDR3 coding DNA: TGTGCCAGCGAAAACAGGGTCGCCCACGAGCAGTACTTC. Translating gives CASENRVAHEQYF.

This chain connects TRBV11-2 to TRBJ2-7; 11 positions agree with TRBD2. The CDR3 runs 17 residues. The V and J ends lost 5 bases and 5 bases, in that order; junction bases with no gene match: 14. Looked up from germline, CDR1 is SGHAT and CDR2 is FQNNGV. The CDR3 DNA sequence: TGTGCCAGCAGCGCCCTCCGCCCCTCGACTAGCGGGGACGAGCAGTACTTC. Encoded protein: CASSALRPSTSGDEQYF.

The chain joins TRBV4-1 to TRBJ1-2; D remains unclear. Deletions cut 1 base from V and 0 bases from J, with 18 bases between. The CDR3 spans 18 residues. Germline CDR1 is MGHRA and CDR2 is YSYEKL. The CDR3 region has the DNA TGCGCCAGCAGCCAAGGCGTTTTTAGGCAGAACCCTAACTATGGCTACACCTTC. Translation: CASSQGVFRQNPNYGYTF.

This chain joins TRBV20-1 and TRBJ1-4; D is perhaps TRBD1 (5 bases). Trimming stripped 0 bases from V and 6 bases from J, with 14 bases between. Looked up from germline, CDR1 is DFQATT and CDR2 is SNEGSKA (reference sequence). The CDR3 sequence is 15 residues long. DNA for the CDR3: TGCAGTGCTAGAGATCTGGCAGGGAAGGATGAAAAACTGTTTTTT. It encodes CSARDLAGKDEKLFF.

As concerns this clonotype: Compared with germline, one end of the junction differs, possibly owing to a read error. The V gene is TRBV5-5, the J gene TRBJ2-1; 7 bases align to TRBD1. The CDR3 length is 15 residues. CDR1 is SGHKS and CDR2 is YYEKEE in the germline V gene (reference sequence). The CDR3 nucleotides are TGTGCCAGCAGCTTGACAGGGGAAGCCTACAATGAGCGGTTCTTC. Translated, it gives CASSLTGEAYNERFF.

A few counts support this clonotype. In nucleotides, the CDR3 is TGTGCCAGCAGTTTCAGAGGACAGGGGAAAGATGACGAAAAACTGTTTTTT. Amino acids: CASSFRGQGKDDEKLFF. The chain links TRBV12-3 or TRBV12-4 to TRBJ1-4, with 9 positions matching TRBD1. Trimming took 3 bases from V and 8 from J; bases not matched to a gene: 13. CDR3 size: 17 residues.

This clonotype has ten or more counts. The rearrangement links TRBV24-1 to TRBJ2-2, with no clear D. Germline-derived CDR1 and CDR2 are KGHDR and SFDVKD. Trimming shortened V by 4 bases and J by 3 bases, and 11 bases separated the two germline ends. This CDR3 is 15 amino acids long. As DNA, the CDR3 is TGTGCCACCAGTGACTTCGCCCGGGACACCGGGGAGCTGTTTTTT. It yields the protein CATSDFARDTGELFF.